This TCR beta chain stems from a study of Ad26.COV2.S vaccination and SARS-CoV-2 variants. Study background: As a participant in COV1001, the donor was in the Ad26.COV2.S trial arm.

Measured with immunoSEQ multiplex PCR; TCRdb has only the in-frame clones, and not every one. The data contain 440,000 or so clones, less than 95% of them seen just once; the ten biggest clones take up more than 3.5%. Documented treatment: 15 to 20 received Ad26.COV2.S at low or high dose, single or two shots; several received placebo; per-sample allocation not given. The investigators took samples on day 63 after the first vaccine or placebo injection. Vaccination employed an Ad26 vector expressing the Wuhan-strain SARS-CoV-2 spike. The starting material was peripheral blood, obtained in a trial of Ad26.COV2.S vaccine versus placebo. The TCR comes from a person between 18 and 65 years old who received the Ad26.COV2.S COVID-19 vaccine or a placebo.

CDR3 coding DNA: TGTGCCAGCTCCGCGAACACCGGGGAGCTGTTTTTT. It translates to CASSANTGELFF. The chain recombines TRBV18 with TRBJ2-2; D unresolved. From germline, CDR1 is KGHSH and CDR2 LQKENI. V lost 6 bases and J lost 0, with 2 bases in between. The CDR3 runs 12 residues.